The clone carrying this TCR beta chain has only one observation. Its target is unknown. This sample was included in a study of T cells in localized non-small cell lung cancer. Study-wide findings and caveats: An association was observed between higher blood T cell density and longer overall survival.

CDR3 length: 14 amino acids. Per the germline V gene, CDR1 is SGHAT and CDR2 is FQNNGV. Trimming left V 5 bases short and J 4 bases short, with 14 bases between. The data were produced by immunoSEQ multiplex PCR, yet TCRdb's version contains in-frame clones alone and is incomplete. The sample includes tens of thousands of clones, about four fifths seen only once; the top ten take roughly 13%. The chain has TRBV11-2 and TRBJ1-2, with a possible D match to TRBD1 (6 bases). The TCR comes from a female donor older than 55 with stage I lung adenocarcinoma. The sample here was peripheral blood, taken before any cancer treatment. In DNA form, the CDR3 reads TGTGCCAGCAGCGAAGGGGGAGGGATCTATGGCTACACCTTC. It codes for CASSEGGGIYGYTF.